This TCR beta chain derives from a study of cytomegalovirus exposure and HLA in healthy donors. Study outcomes and limitations: Per published accounts, TCR beta sequences correctly predicted the HLA-A and HLA-B alleles of most subjects.

Donors showed nominal health when sampled, although they likely had unrecorded immune exposures. 13 Jbeta primers and 60 Vbeta primers were used for the PCR. Here immunoSEQ multiplex PCR was the method, and the copy in TCRdb shows in-frame clones only, minus some. The table lists about 120,000 clones, roughly 85% of them singletons. The CDR3 runs 14 residues. V lost 1 base to trimming and J lost 4 bases; unmatched junction nucleotides: 2. Germline V gene lookup returns CDR1 SEHNR and CDR2 FQNEAQ (reference sequence). In regard to this clone: Antigen specificity is unknown.

The sequence was obtained from a man aged 18 to 29 in good health and CMV-seropositive. The chain links TRBV7-9 to TRBJ1-2, with TRBD1 matching over 8 bases. Sequences were obtained from PBMCs. The CDR3 loop reads CASSLGTGSYGYTF. The CDR3 region has the DNA TGTGCCAGCAGCTTAGGGACAGGGAGCTATGGCTACACCTTC.